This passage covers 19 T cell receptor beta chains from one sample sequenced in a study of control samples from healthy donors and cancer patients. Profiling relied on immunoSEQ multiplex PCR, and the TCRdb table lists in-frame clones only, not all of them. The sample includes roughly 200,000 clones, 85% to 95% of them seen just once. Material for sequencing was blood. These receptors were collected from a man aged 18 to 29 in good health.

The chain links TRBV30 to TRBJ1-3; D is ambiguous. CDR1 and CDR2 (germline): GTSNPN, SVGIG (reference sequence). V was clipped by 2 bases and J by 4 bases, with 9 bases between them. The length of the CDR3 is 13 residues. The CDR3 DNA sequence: TGTGCCTGGAGTACATATGCGGGAAACACCATATATTTT. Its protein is CAWSTYAGNTIYF.

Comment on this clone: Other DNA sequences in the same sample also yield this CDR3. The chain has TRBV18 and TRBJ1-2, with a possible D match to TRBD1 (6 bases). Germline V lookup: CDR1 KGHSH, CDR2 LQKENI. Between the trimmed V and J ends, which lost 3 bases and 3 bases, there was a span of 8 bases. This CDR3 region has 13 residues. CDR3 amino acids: CASSPSGDYGYTF. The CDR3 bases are TGTGCCAGCTCACCGTCAGGGGACTATGGCTACACCTTC.

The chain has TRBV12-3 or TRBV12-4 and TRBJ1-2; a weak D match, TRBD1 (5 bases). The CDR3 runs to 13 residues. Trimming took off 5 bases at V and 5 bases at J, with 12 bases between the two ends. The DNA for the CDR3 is TGTGCCAGCAGTGGCAGGGCTGGGTATGGCTACACCTTC. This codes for CASSGRAGYGYTF.

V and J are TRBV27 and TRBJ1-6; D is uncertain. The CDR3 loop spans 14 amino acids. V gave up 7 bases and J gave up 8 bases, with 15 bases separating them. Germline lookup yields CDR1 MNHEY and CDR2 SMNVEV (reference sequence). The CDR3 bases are TGTGCCAGCACCTCCCCAGGTGTCGATTCACCCCTCCACTTT. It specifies CASTSPGVDSPLHF.

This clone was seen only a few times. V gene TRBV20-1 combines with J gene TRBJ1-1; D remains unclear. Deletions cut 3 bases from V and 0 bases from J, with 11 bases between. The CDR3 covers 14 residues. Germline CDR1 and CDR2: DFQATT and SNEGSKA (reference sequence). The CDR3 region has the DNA TGCAGTGCTAGTAAGCAACCTATGAACACTGAAGCTTTCTTT. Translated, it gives CSASKQPMNTEAFF.

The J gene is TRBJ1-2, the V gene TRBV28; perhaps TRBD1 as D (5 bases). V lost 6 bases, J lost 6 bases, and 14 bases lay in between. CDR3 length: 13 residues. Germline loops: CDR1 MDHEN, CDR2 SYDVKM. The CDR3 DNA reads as TGTGCCAGCAGATGGGGACGAATGGATGGCTACACCTTC. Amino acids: CASRWGRMDGYTF.

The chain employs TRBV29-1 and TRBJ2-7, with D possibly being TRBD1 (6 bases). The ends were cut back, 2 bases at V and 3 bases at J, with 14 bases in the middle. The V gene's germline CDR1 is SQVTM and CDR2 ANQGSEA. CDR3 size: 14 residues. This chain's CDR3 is CSVELPDRYYEQYF. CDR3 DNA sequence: TGCAGCGTTGAACTCCCGGACAGATACTACGAGCAGTACTTC.

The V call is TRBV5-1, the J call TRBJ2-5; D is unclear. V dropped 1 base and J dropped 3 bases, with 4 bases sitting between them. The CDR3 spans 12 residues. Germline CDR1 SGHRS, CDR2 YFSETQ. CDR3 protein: CASSLTEETQYF. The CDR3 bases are TGCGCCAGCAGCTTGACAGAAGAGACCCAGTACTTC.

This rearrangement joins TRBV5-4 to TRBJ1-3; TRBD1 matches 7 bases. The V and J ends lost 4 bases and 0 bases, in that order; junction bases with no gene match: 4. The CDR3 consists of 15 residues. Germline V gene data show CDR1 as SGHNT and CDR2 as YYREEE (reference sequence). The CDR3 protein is CASSVGQPSGNTIYF. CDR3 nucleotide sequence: TGTGCCAGCAGCGTGGGACAGCCCTCTGGAAACACCATATATTTT. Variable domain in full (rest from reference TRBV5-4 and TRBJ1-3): ETGVTQSPTHLIKTRGQQVTLRCSSQSGHNTVSWYQQALGQGPQFIFQYYREEENGRGNFPPRFSGLQFPNYSSELNVNALELDDSALYLCASSVGQPSGNTIYFGEGSWLTVV.

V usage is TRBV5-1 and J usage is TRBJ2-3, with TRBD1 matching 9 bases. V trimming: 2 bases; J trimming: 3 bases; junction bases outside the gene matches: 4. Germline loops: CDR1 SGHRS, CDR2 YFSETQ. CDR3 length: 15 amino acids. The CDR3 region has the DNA TGCGCCAGCAGCTTTTCGGGACAGGGTACAGATACGCAGTATTTT. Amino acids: CASSFSGQGTDTQYF.

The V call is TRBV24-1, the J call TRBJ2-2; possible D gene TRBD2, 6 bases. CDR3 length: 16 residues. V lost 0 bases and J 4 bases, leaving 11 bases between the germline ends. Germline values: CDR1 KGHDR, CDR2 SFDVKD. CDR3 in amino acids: CATSDLGGAGTGELFF. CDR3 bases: TGTGCCACCAGTGATTTGGGAGGGGCTGGCACCGGGGAGCTGTTTTTT.

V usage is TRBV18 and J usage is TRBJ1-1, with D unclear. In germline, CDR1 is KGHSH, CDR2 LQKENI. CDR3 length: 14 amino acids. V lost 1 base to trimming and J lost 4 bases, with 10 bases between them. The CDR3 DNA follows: TGTGCCAGCTCACCACGGTATAAGGGCACTGAAGCTTTCTTT. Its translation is CASSPRYKGTEAFF.

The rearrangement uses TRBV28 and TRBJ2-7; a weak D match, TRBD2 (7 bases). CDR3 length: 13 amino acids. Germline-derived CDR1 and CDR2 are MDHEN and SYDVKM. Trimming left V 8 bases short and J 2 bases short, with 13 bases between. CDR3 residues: CASGEGGPYEQYF. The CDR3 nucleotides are TGTGCCAGCGGGGAGGGGGGACCCTACGAGCAGTACTTC.

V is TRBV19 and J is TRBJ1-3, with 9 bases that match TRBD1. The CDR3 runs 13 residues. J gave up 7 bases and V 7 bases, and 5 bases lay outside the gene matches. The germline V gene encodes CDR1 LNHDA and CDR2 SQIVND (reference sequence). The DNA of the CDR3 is TGTGCCAGTAAACAGGGGGCGGCCAACACCATATATTTT. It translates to CASKQGAANTIYF.

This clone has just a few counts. The CDR3 sequence is CATGDRDQPQHF. In DNA, the CDR3 is TGTGCCACCGGCGACAGAGATCAGCCCCAGCATTTT. The chain recombines TRBV24-1 with TRBJ1-5, with D perhaps TRBD1 (5 bases). The CDR3 totals 12 residues. Germline V gives CDR1 KGHDR, CDR2 SFDVKD. V was cut by 9 bases and J by 5 bases, with 10 bases left in between.

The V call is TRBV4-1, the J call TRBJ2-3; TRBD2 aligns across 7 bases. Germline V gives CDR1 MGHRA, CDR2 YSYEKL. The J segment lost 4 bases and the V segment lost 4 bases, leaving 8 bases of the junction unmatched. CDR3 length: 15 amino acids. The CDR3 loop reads CASSPSAGRADTQYF. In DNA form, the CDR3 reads TGCGCCAGCAGCCCGTCAGCGGGGAGGGCAGATACGCAGTATTTT.

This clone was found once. In DNA, the CDR3 is TGTGCCAGCAGCTCCACCCCGGACTTCCTAACCGACTATGGCTACACCTTC. It specifies CASSSTPDFLTDYGYTF. The chain carries TRBV5-5 and TRBJ1-2; D remains unclear. Deletions cut 3 bases from V and 3 bases from J, with 21 bases between. The germline CDR1 and CDR2 sequences are SGHKS and YYEKEE (reference sequence). The CDR3 extends over 17 amino acids.

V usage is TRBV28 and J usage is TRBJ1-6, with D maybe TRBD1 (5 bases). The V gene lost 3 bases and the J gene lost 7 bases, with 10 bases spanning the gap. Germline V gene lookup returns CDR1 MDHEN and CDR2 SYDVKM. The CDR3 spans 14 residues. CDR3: CASSFWGKNSPLHF. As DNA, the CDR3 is TGTGCCAGCAGTTTTTGGGGGAAGAATTCACCCCTCCACTTT. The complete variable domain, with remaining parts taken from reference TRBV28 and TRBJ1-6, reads DVKVTQSSRYLVKRTGEKVFLECVQDMDHENMFWYRQDPGLGLRLIYFSYDVKMKEKGDIPEGYSVSREKKERFSLILESASTNQTSMYLCASSFWGKNSPLHFGNGTRLTVT.

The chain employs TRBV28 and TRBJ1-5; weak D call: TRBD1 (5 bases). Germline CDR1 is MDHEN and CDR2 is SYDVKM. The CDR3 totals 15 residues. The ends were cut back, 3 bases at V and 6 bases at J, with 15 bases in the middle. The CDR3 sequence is CASSFDGAYGQPQHF. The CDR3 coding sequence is TGTGCCAGCAGTTTCGACGGGGCTTACGGTCAGCCCCAGCATTTT.